The 5 T cell receptor beta chains below come from one sample, sequenced in a study of blood T cells in healthy people across ages. Through a sample-barcoded 5' primer and a J-beta primer mix, a second PCR was run for roughly 6 to 12 cycles. In TCRdb, the 5' RACE reads were re-called with MiXCR into one record per CDR3 protein. The sample holds about 640,000 distinct CDR3 sequences, about 30% seen once. Input material: blood. These receptor sequences come from a woman older than 75 in good health.

This clonotype was seen a handful of times. This clone may be a read error of a much larger clone one base away. The V call is TRBV5-1, the J call TRBJ2-7; the D gene could be TRBD1 or TRBD2 (5 bases each). Trimming took 3 bases from V and 6 from J, leaving 16 bases between them. CDR1 and CDR2 from the germline V gene are SGHRS and YFSETQ. There are 14 residues in the CDR3. The CDR3 nucleotides read TGCGCCAGCAGCTGTGGGGGAAACGGGGCCGAGCAGTACTTC. Amino acids: CASSCGGNGAEQYF. Full variable domain (rest looked up from reference TRBV5-1 and TRBJ2-7): KAGVTQTPRYLIKTRGQQVTLSCSPISGHRSVSWYQQTPGQGLQFLFEYFSETQRNKGNFPGRFSGRQFSNSRSEMNVSTLELGDSALYLCASSCGGNGAEQYFGPGTRLTVT.

This clonotype came up a few times. The V call is TRBV11-3, the J call TRBJ2-1; 8 nucleotides line up with TRBD2. Per germline, CDR1 SGHNT and CDR2 YENEEA. The CDR3 contains 14 residues. V was clipped by 2 bases and J by 9 bases; unmatched bases: 6. The CDR3 sequence is CASSLTHGRGEQFF. The CDR3 DNA is TGTGCCAGCAGCTTAACCCACGGGAGGGGTGAGCAGTTCTTC.

The chain uses TRBV6-5 and TRBJ2-3; no reliable D call. Trimming shortened V by 4 bases and J by 1 base, and 12 bases separated the two germline ends. The CDR3 length is 15 residues. CDR1 is MNHEY and CDR2 is SVGAGI in the germline V gene. CDR3 coding DNA: TGTGCCAGCAGTTGGGCAGTCGGGCGCACAGATACGCAGTATTTT. Residues: CASSWAVGRTDTQYF.

This clonotype has only one observation. This may be a read error: a much more frequent sequence differs by one nucleotide. This rearrangement joins TRBV11-1 to TRBJ2-1, with D perhaps matching TRBD1 (5 bases). TRBJ2-7 matches the DNA end more closely, so the J call is doubtful. The germline V gene has CDR1 SGHAT and CDR2 FQDESV (reference sequence). The CDR3 sequence is 15 residues long. The CDR3 reads CASSARASSYNEQYF. The CDR3 DNA sequence: TGTGCCAGCAGCGCCAGGGCCAGCTCCTACAATGAGCAGTACTTC.

This clonotype was recorded many times. The genes are TRBV27 and TRBJ2-7; D call uncertain. There are 14 residues in the CDR3. Germline lookup yields CDR1 MNHEY and CDR2 SMNVEV (reference sequence). V lost 3 bases, J lost 2 bases, and 11 bases lay in between. CDR3: CASSLWGFPYEQYF. Written as DNA, the CDR3 is TGTGCCAGCAGTTTGTGGGGATTTCCCTACGAGCAGTACTTC.